Listed here are 8 T cell receptor beta chains from one sample, sequenced in a study of long-term antiretroviral therapy in people with HIV. Version v3.0 of the immunoSEQ assay ran at survey level. Clones were read by immunoSEQ multiplex PCR, and TCRdb kept only the in-frame ones, dropping some. The table has nearly 11,000 clones, about 80% seen once. The sample here was unsorted PBMCs, taken at the start of antiretroviral therapy, before treatment. The receptors originated from a young man with HIV.

The chain has TRBV2 and TRBJ1-2; 10 bases are shared with TRBD1. CDR3 size: 16 residues. V was pared by 8 bases and J by 2 bases, with 11 bases of the junction left unmatched. Germline loops: CDR1 SNHLY, CDR2 FYNNEI. CDR3 DNA: TGTGCCAGCCAAACCTCCGGGACAGGGGACAACTATGGCTACACCTTC. Translating it yields CASQTSGTGDNYGYTF.

The rearrangement uses TRBV6-1 and TRBJ1-5; D uncertain. Germline V lookup: CDR1 MNHNS, CDR2 SASEGT. With 2 bases removed from V and 3 bases from J, the gap between germline ends came to 14 bases. The CDR3 loop spans 16 amino acids. For the CDR3, the DNA is TGTGCCAGCAGTGAAACGGCAGCCGTCCCCAATCAGCCCCAGCATTTT. This encodes CASSETAAVPNQPQHF.

In this sample, this clone is medium-sized. The rearrangement joins TRBV6-5 to TRBJ1-5; 7 bases line up with TRBD1. This CDR3 is 15 amino acids long. J gave up 3 bases and V 4 bases, and 6 bases lay outside the gene matches. Germline assignment: CDR1 MNHEY and CDR2 SVGAGI. Here the CDR3 reads CASSLYRGYNQPQHF. CDR3 coding DNA: TGTGCCAGCAGTTTGTACAGGGGTTACAATCAGCCCCAGCATTTT.

A few counts support this clone. The chain joins TRBV7-9 to TRBJ1-6; D unclear. Germline CDR1 SEHNR, CDR2 FQNEAQ (reference sequence). The V end lost 3 bases, the J end lost 11 bases, and 8 bases lay between the germline ends. This CDR3 is 12 amino acids long. Here the CDR3 reads CASSFELTPLHF. CDR3 nucleotides: TGTGCCAGCAGCTTCGAGCTAACACCCCTCCACTTT.

The V and J genes are TRBV28 and TRBJ1-2, with TRBD1 as a possible D gene (6 bases). The CDR3 is made up of 15 amino acids. Trimming shortened V by 1 base and J by 4 bases, and 13 bases separated the two germline ends. Germline V gene sequence: CDR1 MDHEN, CDR2 SYDVKM. DNA for the CDR3: TGTGCCAGCAGTTTATTTCAGGGGTCTGGCTATGGCTACACCTTC. Protein: CASSLFQGSGYGYTF.

The J gene is TRBJ2-7, the V gene TRBV21-1; the table's D gene call, TRBD1, was not cross checked with the DNA. TRBV21-1 is recorded as a pseudogene. The CDR3 totals 14 residues. The CDR3 DNA follows: TGTGCCAGCAGCAAAGCGGTGGGCTACTACGAGCAGTACTTC. Its translation: CASSKAVGYYEQYF.

This rearrangement joins TRBV29-1 to TRBJ2-7; D perhaps matches TRBD1 (5 bases). The V gene lost 4 bases and the J gene lost 3 bases, with 10 bases spanning the gap. The CDR3 contains 12 residues. Germline values: CDR1 SQVTM, CDR2 ANQGSEA. CDR3 in DNA: TGCAGCGTTGGACAGACACTCTACGAGCAGTACTTC. This encodes CSVGQTLYEQYF.

This sequence joins TRBV2 and TRBJ1-5, with TRBD1 identical over 10 bases. J was trimmed by 8 bases and V by 5 bases; bases with no gene match: 15. This CDR3 spans 17 amino acids. CDR1 SNHLY and CDR2 FYNNEI come from the germline V gene. The CDR3: CASSWVDPTGGAEPQHF. As DNA, the CDR3 is TGTGCCAGCAGTTGGGTAGACCCGACAGGGGGCGCGGAGCCCCAGCATTTT. The entire variable domain, with the rest obtained from reference TRBV2 and TRBJ1-5, is as follows: EPEVTQTPSHQVTQMGQEVILRCVPISNHLYFYWYRQILGQKVEFLVSFYNNEISEKSEIFDDQFSVERPDGSNFTLKIRSTKLEDSAMYFCASSWVDPTGGAEPQHFGDGTRLSIL.